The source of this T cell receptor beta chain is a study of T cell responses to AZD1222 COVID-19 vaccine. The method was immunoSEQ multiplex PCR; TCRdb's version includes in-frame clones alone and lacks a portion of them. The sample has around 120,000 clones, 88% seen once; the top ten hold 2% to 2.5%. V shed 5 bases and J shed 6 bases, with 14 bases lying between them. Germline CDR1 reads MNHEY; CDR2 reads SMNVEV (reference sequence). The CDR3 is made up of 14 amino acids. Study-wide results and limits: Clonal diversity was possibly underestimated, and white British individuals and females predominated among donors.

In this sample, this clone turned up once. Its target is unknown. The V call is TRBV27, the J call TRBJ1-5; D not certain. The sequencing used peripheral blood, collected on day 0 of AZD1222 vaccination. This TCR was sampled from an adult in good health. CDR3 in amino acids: CASSPWTTSQPQHF. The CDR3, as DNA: TGTGCCAGCAGTCCCTGGACCACAAGTCAGCCCCAGCATTTT.